Listed below are T cell receptor beta chains from one sample, sequenced in a study of radiation and T cells in renal cell carcinoma. The protocol was immunoSEQ multiplex PCR, while the TCRdb copy is restricted to in-frame clones and leaves out a portion. The table includes about 170,000 clones, around 90% detected once. The material sequenced was blood, taken from a patient whose treatment included radiotherapy and nephrectomy. Receptors were obtained from a woman aged 45-65 years with renal cell carcinoma. Both conserved end residues are part of each CDR3. The D gene is left open where the match is weak. Clone size appears in some rows only: once, few, many, or a class for an expanded clone.

>TRBV7-2|-|TRBJ1-4|-|13
TGTGCCAGCAGCTTCGCGGCGGATGAAAAACTGTTTTTT
CASSFAADEKLFF
>TRBV6-1|once|TRBJ2-7|-|15
TGTGCCAGCAGTGAAACCATCGGGACGTACTACGAGCAGTACTTC
CASSETIGTYYEQYF
>TRBV29-1|once|TRBJ1-1|TRBD1|15
TGCAGCGTGCACCCGGGACAGGGTCCGTTTGGTGAAGCTTTCTTT
CSVHPGQGPFGEAFF
>TRBV7-6|-|TRBJ2-7|TRBD1|15
TGTGCCAGCAGCTATCCCGGGACAGGGGGCCACGAGCAGTACTTC
CASSYPGTGGHEQYF
>TRBV6-4|-|TRBJ2-3|-|14
TGTGCCAGCAGTGACTCGGGCCGAGCAGATACGCAGTATTTT
CASSDSGRADTQYF
>TRBV18|-|TRBJ1-3|TRBD1|19
TGTGCCAGCTCACCCTCGGTCTTCGGACAGGGTGTGTCTGGAAACACCATATATTTT
CASSPSVFGQGVSGNTIYF
>TRBV5-6|-|TRBJ1-2|-|13
TGTGCCACCTCGTGGGGGAGTCTCTATGGCTACACCTTC
CATSWGSLYGYTF
>TRBV15|-|TRBJ2-1|TRBD2|16
TGTGCCACCAGCGGGGGGGCTAGCGGGGACTACAATGAGCAGTTCTTC
CATSGGASGDYNEQFF
>TRBV4-3|-|TRBJ1-1|-|13
TGCGCCAGCAGCCAGGGGATCAACACTGAAGCTTTCTTT
CASSQGINTEAFF
>TRBV19|few|TRBJ2-1|-|13
TGTGCCAGTAGTATATTGAGGGACAATGAGCAGTTCTTC
CASSILRDNEQFF
>TRBV7-9|once|TRBJ2-2|-|15
TGTGCCAGCAGGCGGAATAGGGCGAACACCGGGGAGCTGTTTTTT
CASRRNRANTGELFF
>TRBV5-1|-|TRBJ2-3|-|16
TGCGCCAGCAGCTTGGGCCGTGGGGGAGACACAGATACGCAGTATTTT
CASSLGRGGDTDTQYF
>TRBV4-1|once|TRBJ1-3|-|16
TGCGCCAGCAGCCAAGGTAGAGGGCAGACTGGAAACACCATATATTTT
CASSQGRGQTGNTIYF
>TRBV9|-|TRBJ1-5|TRBD1|16
TGTGCCAGCAGCGTAGGGGGGGACAGTAGTTATCAGCCCCAGCATTTT
CASSVGGDSSYQPQHF
>TRBV4-1|-|TRBJ1-1|TRBD1|13
TGCGCCAGCAGCCAGCGGGACAGCCAAAGAGCTTTCTTT
CASSQRDSQRAFF
>TRBV19|-|TRBJ1-2|-|14
TGTGCCAGTAGTGAACAGGCCGGGAAAAATGGCTACACCTTC
CASSEQAGKNGYTF
>TRBV30|-|TRBJ1-2|TRBD1|13
TGTGCCTGGAGTCGGGACAGACCTTATGGCTACACCTTC
CAWSRDRPYGYTF
>TRBV11-3|-|TRBJ2-1|TRBD1|15
TGTGCCAGCAGCTTGGGACAGATACAATACAATGAGCAGTTCTTC
CASSLGQIQYNEQFF
>TRBV6-6|-|TRBJ1-1|-|14
TGTGCCAGCAGTTACTCAGAGGGGAACACTGAAGCTTTCTTT
CASSYSEGNTEAFF
>TRBV7-9|-|TRBJ1-2|TRBD1|14
TGTGCCAGCAGCCCCGGACAGGGAGGGTATGGCTACACCTTC
CASSPGQGGYGYTF
>TRBV7-7|-|TRBJ1-1|-|13
TGTGCTAGCAGCGCCGGGTGGAACACTGAAGCTTTCTTT
CASSAGWNTEAFF
>TRBV6-5|-|TRBJ2-3|-|15
TGTGCCAGCAGTTACTCGGAAGAGGGCACAGATACGCAGTATTTT
CASSYSEEGTDTQYF
>TRBV4-3|-|TRBJ2-7|-|15
TGCGCCAGCAGCCAAGAAGGAAGCGCCGACTACGAGCAGTACTTC
CASSQEGSADYEQYF
>TRBV5-8|-|TRBJ1-2|TRBD1|15
TGTGCCAGCAGCCTAAAAGGACAGGGGAGTTGGGGCTACACCTTC
CASSLKGQGSWGYTF
>TRBV6-1|-|TRBJ1-6|-|14
TGTGCCACCTCGTCGATCCTCTCAGACTCACCCCTCCACTTT
CATSSILSDSPLHF